The 13 T cell receptor beta chains below all came from one sample that was sequenced in a study of blood T cell repertoires in COVID-19. Libraries were prepared by immunoSEQ multiplex PCR; TCRdb keeps only in-frame clonotypes and omits some of them. The sample comprises about 100,000 clones, approximately 83% of which are singletons, and roughly 2.6% rests with the top ten. Sequenced input: PBMCs or T cells enriched from blood (not recorded which). The receptors were gathered from a woman between 50 and 59 years old who had recovered from COVID-19.

This chain uses TRBV7-9 with TRBJ2-1, with TRBD1 matching 12 bases. With 5 bases clipped from V and 6 bases from J, the junction kept 11 bases outside the gene matches. The CDR3 is 17 amino acids. Germline CDR1 SEHNR, CDR2 FQNEAQ (reference sequence). CDR3 coding DNA: TGTGCCAGCAGCCCCCGGGGGACAGGGGGCAGGATCAATGAGCAGTTCTTC. Translated: CASSPRGTGGRINEQFF.

This clone was recorded only once. The chain uses TRBV28 and TRBJ1-2; possible D gene TRBD1, 5 bases. This CDR3 region has 13 residues. V lost 2 bases to trimming and J lost 2 bases, with 6 bases between them. The germline V gene encodes CDR1 MDHEN and CDR2 SYDVKM. The CDR3 DNA reads as TGTGCCAGCAGTTTACGGGGGAACTATGGCTACACCTTC. Residues: CASSLRGNYGYTF.

The chain combines TRBV7-2 with TRBJ1-5; D gene ambiguous. Germline loops: CDR1 SGHTA, CDR2 FQGNSA. The ends were cut back, 2 bases at V and 0 bases at J, with 2 bases in the middle. There are 13 residues in the CDR3. The CDR3 reads CASSLRSNQPQHF. CDR3 in DNA: TGTGCCAGCAGCTTACGTAGCAATCAGCCCCAGCATTTT.

The chain couples TRBV19 to TRBJ1-1; D is perhaps TRBD1 (6 bases). This CDR3 has 16 residues. Trimming pared 3 bases from V and 5 bases from J, leaving 19 bases between. Germline CDR1 reads LNHDA; CDR2 reads SQIVND (reference sequence). The chain's CDR3 is CASSIEPTGSGTEAFF. The CDR3 nucleotides are TGTGCCAGTAGTATCGAACCTACAGGGTCGGGAACTGAAGCTTTCTTT.

This chain links TRBV12-3 or TRBV12-4 with TRBJ1-2, with D possibly being TRBD1 (5 bases). Deletions cut 6 bases from V and 7 bases from J, with 12 bases between. The CDR3 loop spans 12 amino acids. The CDR3 DNA reads TGTGCCAGCAGACCAGGGTCAACTGGCTACACCTTC. This gives the protein CASRPGSTGYTF.

V gene TRBV10-1 combines with J gene TRBJ2-3; possibly TRBD2 for D (5 bases). Trimming shortened V by 0 bases and J by 2 bases, and 9 bases separated the two germline ends. The CDR3 loop spans 15 amino acids. Germline CDR1 WNHNN, CDR2 SYGVQD (reference sequence). The CDR3 sequence is CASSESPGITDTQYF. The DNA for the CDR3 is TGCGCCAGCAGTGAGTCTCCGGGGATCACAGATACGCAGTATTTT.

J is TRBJ2-5 and V is TRBV29-1; D unclear. The CDR3 extends over 11 amino acids. CDR1 and CDR2 (germline): SQVTM, ANQGSEA. V dropped 4 bases and J dropped 2 bases, with 5 bases sitting between them. CDR3 nucleotide sequence: TGCAGCGTTGCCAGACAAGAGACCCAGTACTTC. Translating it yields CSVARQETQYF.

The chain couples TRBV10-3 to TRBJ2-7, with a weak D call TRBD2 (7 bases). Germline V gene data show CDR1 as ENHRY and CDR2 as SYGVKD. The CDR3 is made up of 15 amino acids. With 2 bases removed from V and 4 bases from J, the gap between germline ends came to 15 bases. CDR3 DNA sequence: TGTGCCATCAGTGAGAGGGGGGGGCAGGAGTACGAGCAGTACTTC. It encodes CAISERGGQEYEQYF.

The chain links TRBV7-9 to TRBJ2-5; 8 positions match TRBD1. The V segment lost 5 bases and the J segment 4 bases; nucleotides outside the gene matches: 9. The CDR3 runs 15 residues. Germline V CDR1 and CDR2: SEHNR, FQNEAQ (reference sequence). The CDR3 sequence is CASSVGQGGGETQYF. In DNA, the CDR3 is TGTGCCAGCAGCGTCGGACAGGGTGGTGGAGAGACCCAGTACTTC. Using reference TRBV7-9 and TRBJ2-5 for the parts outside the CDR3, the full variable domain is DTGVSQNPRHKITKRGQNVTFRCDPISEHNRLYWYRQTLGQGPEFLTYFQNEAQLEKSRLLSDRFSAERPKGSFSTLEIQRTEQGDSAMYLCASSVGQGGGETQYFGPGTRLLVL.

The CDR3 loop reads CASSLDGRADTQYF. For the CDR3, the DNA is TGTGCCAGCAGCTTAGACGGGAGGGCAGATACGCAGTATTTT. The V and J genes are TRBV11-2 and TRBJ2-3; TRBD2 matches 8 bases. The CDR3 covers 14 residues. Germline assignment: CDR1 SGHAT and CDR2 FQNNGV. V lost 0 bases to trimming and J lost 4 bases; unmatched junction nucleotides: 0.

This chain links TRBV2 with TRBJ2-7; a possible D gene is TRBD2 (6 bases). Trimming left V 5 bases short and J 0 bases short, with 14 bases between. CDR1 SNHLY and CDR2 FYNNEI come from the germline V gene. This CDR3 comprises 15 residues. The CDR3, as DNA: TGTGCCAGCAGTCTGTCGGGGAGGAGCTCCTACGAGCAGTACTTC. Residues: CASSLSGRSSYEQYF.

The J gene is TRBJ2-7, the V gene TRBV2; a weak D match, TRBD1 (5 bases). The CDR3 runs 13 residues. Trimming pared 6 bases from V and 2 bases from J, leaving 11 bases between. CDR1 is SNHLY and CDR2 is FYNNEI in the germline V gene. As DNA, the CDR3 is TGTGCCAGCAGGGAGACAGAGGCCTACGAGCAGTACTTC. It encodes CASRETEAYEQYF.

The chain employs TRBV29-1 and TRBJ1-1; no reliable D call. Germline CDR1 SQVTM, CDR2 ANQGSEA. The CDR3 covers 15 residues. The germline V and J ends were trimmed by 5 bases and 1 base, with 17 bases remaining between them. CDR3 region: CSVKNPGGKNTEAFF. CDR3 DNA sequence: TGCAGCGTTAAAAACCCAGGAGGTAAGAACACTGAAGCTTTCTTT.